What follows is one T cell receptor (beta chain) and its context. Its antigen is unidentified. Time point specified: pre-treatment baseline. Samples come from before therapy and from week 3 after the first blockade cycle. The sample comes from a study of blood T cell dynamics during melanoma immunotherapy. Study details: Standard first-line treatment here was pembrolizumab or nivolumab plus ipilimumab in metastatic melanoma. Findings of the study overall: At W3, later disease-control patients showed bifurcated PBMC repertoire changes, unlike progressors. It remained unknown if the driving T cell clones were melanoma-specific.

The CDR3 is 12 residues long. Germline CDR1 reads SGHTA; CDR2 reads FQGNSA. V shed 8 bases, J shed 2 bases, and the junction held 2 bases outside the gene matches. The table came from immunoSEQ multiplex PCR; TCRdb's copy has only in-frame clones and leaves some out. This sample has over 10,000 clones, with around 85% found just once. The receptor was isolated from a human donor with melanoma. The chain has TRBV7-2 and TRBJ2-7, with 8 positions matching TRBD2. The source material was blood, sampled from a patient treated with checkpoint blockade. CDR3 protein: CASRGGAYEQYF. CDR3 DNA sequence: TGTGCCAGCCGGGGGGGAGCCTACGAGCAGTACTTC.